This T cell receptor (beta chain) was observed in a study of cytomegalovirus exposure and HLA in healthy donors. This PCR relied on a set of 60 Vbeta primers and 13 Jbeta primers. Original data processing: Later analysis identified approximately 80 million unique TCR beta chains, roughly 11 million shared. Libraries were prepared by immunoSEQ multiplex PCR; TCRdb keeps only in-frame clonotypes and omits some of them. Clone size and V and J calls were adopted from that table, with D and trimming inferred from the DNA. The sample contains 180,000 or so clones, around 80% of which appear only once. From germline, CDR1 is MRHNA and CDR2 SNTAGT. CDR3 length: 14 amino acids. V lost 0 bases, J lost 4 bases, and 8 bases lay in between. Points from the study as a whole: TRBV6-2, TRBV6-3 and some other V segments were unresolvable in 87-base-pair reads. Cytomegalovirus association was assigned to approximately 180 TCR beta chains. Within a later analysis, the majority of CMV-associated TCR beta chains appeared HLA-restricted.

This clone was seen only a few times. Antigen unknown. The specimen sequenced was PBMCs. The sequence was obtained from a young man in good health and CMV-seronegative. The V call is TRBV6-4, the J call TRBJ2-3; D uncertain. The CDR3 DNA follows: TGTGCCAGCAGTGACTCATTCCCAGCAGATACGCAGTATTTT. Protein product: CASSDSFPADTQYF.